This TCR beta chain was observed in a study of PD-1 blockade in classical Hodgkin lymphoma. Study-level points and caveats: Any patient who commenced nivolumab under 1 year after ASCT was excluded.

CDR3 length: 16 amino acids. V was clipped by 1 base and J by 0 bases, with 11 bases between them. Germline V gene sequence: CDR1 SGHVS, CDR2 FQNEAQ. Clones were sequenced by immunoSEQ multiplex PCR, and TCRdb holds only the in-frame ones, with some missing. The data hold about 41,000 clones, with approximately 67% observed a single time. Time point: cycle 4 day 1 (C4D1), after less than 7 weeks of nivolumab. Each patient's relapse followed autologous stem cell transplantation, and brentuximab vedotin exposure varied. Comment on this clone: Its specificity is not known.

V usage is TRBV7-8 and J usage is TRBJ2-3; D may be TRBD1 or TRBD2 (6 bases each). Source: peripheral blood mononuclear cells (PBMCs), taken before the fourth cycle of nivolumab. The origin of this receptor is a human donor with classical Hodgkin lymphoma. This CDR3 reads CASSLDGGHSTDTQYF. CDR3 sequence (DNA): TGTGCCAGCAGCTTAGACGGGGGCCATAGCACAGATACGCAGTATTTT. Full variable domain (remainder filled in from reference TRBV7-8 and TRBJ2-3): GAGVSQSPRYKVAKRGQDVALRCDPISGHVSLFWYQQALGQGPEFLTYFQNEAQLDKSGLPSDRFFAERPEGSVSTLKIQRTQQEDSAVYLCASSLDGGHSTDTQYFGPGTRLTVL.